This T cell receptor (beta chain) was obtained from a study of human T cells and chemical hapten exposure. The germline V and J ends were trimmed by 5 bases and 6 bases, with 11 bases remaining between them. From germline, CDR1 is SEHNR and CDR2 FQNEAQ (reference sequence). This CDR3 contains 12 residues. Treatment meaning: therapeutic diphenylcyclopropenone sensitization with weekly scalp DPC. Individual cDNA molecules each carried unique molecular identifiers attached by the library. TCRdb ran MiXCR on the reads and lists one entry per CDR3 protein. The sample shows approximately 5,000 distinct CDR3 sequences, 50% to 65% of them seen only once.

This TCR was recovered from an adult with alopecia areata. Some clones in this sample may be carry-over from other donors' samples. This table probably holds off-target reads from a library built for another chain. The sequences come from whole blood, collected before DPC sensitization or 2, 6, or about 24 weeks after (not recorded which). V usage is TRBV7-9 and J usage is TRBJ2-7, with TRBD1 as a possible D gene (6 bases). DNA of the CDR3: TGTGCCAGCAGCCCCCAGGGGCTCGAGCAGTACTTC. This sequence encodes CASSPQGLEQYF.